This T cell receptor (beta chain) was recorded in a study of T-cell memory formation after mild COVID-19. For the study at large: Largely donor-specific sequence clusters came from a couple of donors.

Each CDR3 protein gets one entry after TCRdb re-called the 5' RACE reads with MiXCR. The sample yields roughly 50,000 distinct CDR3 sequences, 8% to 9.5% seen once. This clonotype came up a few times. Its antigen remains unidentified. General study findings and limits: Unconfirmed was the SARS-CoV-2 specificity of second-wave clones that peaked on day 37. Clones that contracted from day 15 to 85 were balanced CD4/CD8, while later expanders leaned CD4+.

What was sequenced was PBMCs or a T cell subset sorted from them (not recorded which). The origin of this receptor is a man younger than 35 who had mild COVID-19 (a few samples of this study predate the infection). Cell type and time point are not known.

The CDR3 DNA sequence: TGCGCCAGCAGCTTGTTCAGGGTGAACACTGAAGCTTTCTTT. This gives the protein CASSLFRVNTEAFF. J is TRBJ1-1 and V is TRBV5-1; TRBD1 might be the D (5 bases). Per germline, CDR1 SGHRS and CDR2 YFSETQ. This CDR3 region has 14 residues. V dropped 1 base and J dropped 0 bases, with 7 bases sitting between them.